This TCR beta chain derives from a study of radiation and T cells in renal cell carcinoma. Study conclusions and caveats: Dominant CDR3 motifs were more common in irradiated tumors than controls.

Germline V gene sequence: CDR1 LGHNA, CDR2 YNFKEQ. V gave up 0 bases and J gave up 4 bases; unmatched junction bases: 2. The CDR3 runs to 15 residues. TCRdb's table, derived via immunoSEQ multiplex PCR, lists solely in-frame clones and lacks some. The profile shows some 16,000 clones, about 58% of them singletons. Regarding treatment: treatment-naive control, cytoreductive nephrectomy. Controls were unirradiated tumors from treatment-naive cytoreductive nephrectomy patients. The patient's renal cell carcinoma had clear cell pathology. This clone showed up just a few times. Its matching antigen is unknown.

The chain couples TRBV4-2 to TRBJ2-3, with 9 nucleotides matching TRBD2. Sequenced here: tumor tissue, sampled from a patient whose treatment was nephrectomy without radiotherapy. The sequence came from a middle-aged man with renal cell carcinoma. CDR3 region: CASSQDLAGSDTQYF. The CDR3 bases are TGTGCCAGCAGCCAAGATCTAGCGGGATCAGATACGCAGTATTTT.